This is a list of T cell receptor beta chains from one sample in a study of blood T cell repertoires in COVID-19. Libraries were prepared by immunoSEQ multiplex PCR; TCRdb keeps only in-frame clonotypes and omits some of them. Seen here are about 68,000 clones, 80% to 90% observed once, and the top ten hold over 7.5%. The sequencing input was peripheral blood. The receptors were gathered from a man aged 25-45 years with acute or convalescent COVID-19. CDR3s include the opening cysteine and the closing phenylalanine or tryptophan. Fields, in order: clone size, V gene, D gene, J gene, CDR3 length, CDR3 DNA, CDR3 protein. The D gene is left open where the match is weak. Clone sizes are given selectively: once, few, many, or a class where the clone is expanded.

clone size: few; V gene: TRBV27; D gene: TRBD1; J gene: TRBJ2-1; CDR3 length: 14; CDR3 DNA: TGTGCCAGCACCGGGGACAGGGTGGGTGGTGAGCAGTTCTTC; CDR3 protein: CASTGDRVGGEQFF
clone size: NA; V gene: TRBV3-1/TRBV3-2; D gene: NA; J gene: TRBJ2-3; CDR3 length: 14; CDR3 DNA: TGTGCCAGCAGCCAATCCGGTCGGAGAGATACGCAGTATTTT; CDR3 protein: CASSQSGRRDTQYF
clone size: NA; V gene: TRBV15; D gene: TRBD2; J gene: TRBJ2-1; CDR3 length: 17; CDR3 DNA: TGTGCCACCAGCAGAGCAAGGCTAGCGGGAGGCTACAATGAGCAGTTCTTC; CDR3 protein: CATSRARLAGGYNEQFF
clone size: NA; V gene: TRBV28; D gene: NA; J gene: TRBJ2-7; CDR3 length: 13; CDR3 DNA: TGTGCCAGCAGTTTAGGCTCGAACTACGAGCAGTACTTC; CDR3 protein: CASSLGSNYEQYF
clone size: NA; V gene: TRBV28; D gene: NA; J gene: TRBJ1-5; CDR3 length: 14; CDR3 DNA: TGTGCCAGCAGTTTACTAGACAGAAATCAGCCCCAGCATTTT; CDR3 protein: CASSLLDRNQPQHF
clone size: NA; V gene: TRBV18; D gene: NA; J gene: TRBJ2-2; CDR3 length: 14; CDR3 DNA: TGTGCCAGCTCACCACAGCCGAACACCGGGGAGCTGTTTTTT; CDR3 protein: CASSPQPNTGELFF
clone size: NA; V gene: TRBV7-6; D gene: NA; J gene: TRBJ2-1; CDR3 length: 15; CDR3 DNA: TGTGCCAGCAGCTTAGAGTGGGCAGGCAACAATGAGCAGTTCTTC; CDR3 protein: CASSLEWAGNNEQFF
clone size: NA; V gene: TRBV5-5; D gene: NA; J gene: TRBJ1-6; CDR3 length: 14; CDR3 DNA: TGTGCCAGCAGCGGGGGGTTGGGGAATTCACCCCTCCACTTT; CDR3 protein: CASSGGLGNSPLHF
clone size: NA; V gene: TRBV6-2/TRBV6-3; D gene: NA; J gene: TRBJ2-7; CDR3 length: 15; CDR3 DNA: TGTGCCAGCAGTACCCCTAAGGGGGTTCTGTACGAGCAGTACTTC; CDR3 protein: CASSTPKGVLYEQYF
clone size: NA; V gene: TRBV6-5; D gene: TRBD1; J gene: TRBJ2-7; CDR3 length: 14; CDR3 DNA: TGTGCCAGCATACCCGGGACAGGATCCTACGAGCAGTACTTC; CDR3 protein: CASIPGTGSYEQYF
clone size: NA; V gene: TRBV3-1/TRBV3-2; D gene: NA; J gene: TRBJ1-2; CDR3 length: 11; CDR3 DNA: TGTGCCAGCAGCCAAGGGCGGGCTCTCACCTTC; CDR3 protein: CASSQGRALTF
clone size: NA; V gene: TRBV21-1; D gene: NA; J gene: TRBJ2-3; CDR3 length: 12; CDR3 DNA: TGTGCCCGTACCTCTATACTGGATACGCAGTATTTT; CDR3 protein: CARTSILDTQYF
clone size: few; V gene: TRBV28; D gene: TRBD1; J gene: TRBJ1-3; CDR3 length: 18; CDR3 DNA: TGTGCCAGCAGTTATACGGGGGGGACAGGGAGCTCTGGAAACACCATATATTTT; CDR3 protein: CASSYTGGTGSSGNTIYF
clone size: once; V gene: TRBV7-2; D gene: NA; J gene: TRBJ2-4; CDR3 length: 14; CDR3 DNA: TGTGCCAGCAGCACTCGGGTAGCCAAAAACATTCAGTACTTC; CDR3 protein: CASSTRVAKNIQYF
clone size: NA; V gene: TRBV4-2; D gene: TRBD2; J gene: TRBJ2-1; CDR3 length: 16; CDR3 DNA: TGTGCCAGCAGCCAGGCACTAGCGGGAGGCTACAATGAGCAGTTCTTC; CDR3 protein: CASSQALAGGYNEQFF
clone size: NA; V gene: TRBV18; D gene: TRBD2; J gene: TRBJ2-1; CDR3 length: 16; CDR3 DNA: TGTGCCAGCTCACTTCCCGGGACTAGCGGGAGGGGTGAGCAGTTCTTC; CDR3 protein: CASSLPGTSGRGEQFF
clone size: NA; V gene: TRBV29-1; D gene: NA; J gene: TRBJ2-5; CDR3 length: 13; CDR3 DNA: TGCAGCGTTGTAATAGCGAGGAGAGAGACCCAGTACTTC; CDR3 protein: CSVVIARRETQYF
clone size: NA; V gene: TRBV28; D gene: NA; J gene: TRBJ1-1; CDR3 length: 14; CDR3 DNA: TGTGCCAGCAGTCGCTCAACGGGGAGAACTGAAGCTTTCTTT; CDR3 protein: CASSRSTGRTEAFF
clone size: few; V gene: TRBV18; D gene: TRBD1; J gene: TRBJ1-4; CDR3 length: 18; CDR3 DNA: TGTGCCAGCTCACCCGCCTCCGGGACAGGCTGGGCTAATGAAAAACTGTTTTTT; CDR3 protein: CASSPASGTGWANEKLFF
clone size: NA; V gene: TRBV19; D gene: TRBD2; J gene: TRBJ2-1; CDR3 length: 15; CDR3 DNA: TGTGCCAGTAGTTTGACTAGCGGGGTATACAATGAGCAGTTCTTC; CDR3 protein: CASSLTSGVYNEQFF
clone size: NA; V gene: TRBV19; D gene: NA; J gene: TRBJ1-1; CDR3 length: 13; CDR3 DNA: TGTGCCAGTAACATGGGCCAGAACACTGAAGCTTTCTTT; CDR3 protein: CASNMGQNTEAFF
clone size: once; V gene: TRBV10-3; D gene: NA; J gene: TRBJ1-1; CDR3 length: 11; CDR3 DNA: TGTGCCATCCAGGAGAACACTGAAGCTTTCTTT; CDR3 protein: CAIQENTEAFF
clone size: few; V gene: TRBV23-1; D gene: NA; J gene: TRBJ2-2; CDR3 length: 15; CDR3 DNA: TGCGCCAGCAGTAGACGGACAGACCGCACCGGGGAGCTGTTTTTT; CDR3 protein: CASSRRTDRTGELFF
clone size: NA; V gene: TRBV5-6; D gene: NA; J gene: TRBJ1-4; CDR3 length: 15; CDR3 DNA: TGTGCCAGCAGCACCGGGAATCCGATAGGTGAAAAACTGTTTTTT; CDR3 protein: CASSTGNPIGEKLFF